This T cell receptor (beta chain) comes out of a study of T cell repertoires in cytomegalovirus infection. This clonotype has a handful of counts. Its antigen is undetermined. A read error may produce the germline difference seen at one junction end. Germline V lookup: CDR1 SGHTA, CDR2 FQGNSA. This CDR3 comprises 18 residues. Via MiXCR, TCRdb re-called the reads, giving one row per CDR3 protein. Of tens of thousands of distinct CDR3 sequences in the sample, around 20% were seen once. Study-wide findings and caveats: What dominated the ex vivo response were HLA-C-restricted CMV-specific TCR beta clonotypes.

The rearrangement links TRBV7-2 to TRBJ1-1; no definite D call. This specimen consisted of CD8+ T cells from cultured PBMCs, obtained from culture after CMV antigen stimulation. This clonotype originated in a human donor in good health (CMV status not recorded). Some clones in this sample may be carry-over from other donors' samples. The CDR3 bases are TGTGCCAGTAGCTTATTTGGCCCGGATAGTCGGTGGGCCTCTGAAGCTTTCTTT. Protein sequence: CASSLFGPDSRWASEAFF.